Listed below are T cell receptor beta chains from one sample, sequenced in a study of cytomegalovirus exposure and HLA in healthy donors. The data were produced by immunoSEQ multiplex PCR, yet TCRdb's version contains in-frame clones alone and is incomplete. The profile covers more than 95,000 clones, with about 77% appearing a single time and 10% taken by the ten largest. Sequenced: PBMCs. Every receptor here comes from a woman in her late teens or twenties in good health and CMV-seropositive. Both conserved end residues are part of each CDR3. Part of the rows lack a size; the others show once, few, many or a class for expanded clones.

V,size,CDR3
TRBV5-8,NA,CASSAKQLSYNSPLHF
TRBV6-4,few,CASRPDSNYGYTF
TRBV15,NA,CATSRGDRSPSYEQYF
TRBV12-5,NA,CASGPRDSQSEAFF
TRBV5-6,NA,CASSLVAQISYEQYF
TRBV7-6,NA,CASSPQTASNTGELFF
TRBV7-6,NA,CASSHRVGQPQHF
TRBV7-3,NA,CASSLKAGGEQFF
TRBV10-3,NA,CAISESPHRASSYNEQFF
TRBV19,NA,CASSFLNYGYTF
TRBV9,few,CASSETPDSNYEQYF
TRBV27,NA,CASSLSAGTGRTYEQYF
TRBV7-3,NA,CASSYRASDTQYF
TRBV7-8,NA,CASSYDRGEKLFF
TRBV6-5,NA,CASSYGVDTEAFF
TRBV7-9,NA,CASSLTAASREQFF
TRBV6-1,NA,CASSSSGGGDEQFF
TRBV5-5,NA,CASSGQGGPNTEAFF
TRBV5-8,NA,CASSLQGMSKNEQFF
TRBV27,few,CASSLGPGQGANEQFF
TRBV7-2,NA,CASSLGSGYNEQFF
TRBV29-1,NA,CSVEGTNGRNTEAFF
TRBV19,NA,CASSTSGTEYNEQFF
TRBV7-9,NA,CASRDYVLGYTF
TRBV19,NA,CASSTTTVSGYTF
TRBV27,NA,CASSSPLLVEQYF
TRBV10-3,once,CAISERAGVDTEAFF
TRBV5-1,NA,CASSPDSLREQYF
TRBV28,NA,CASSLLGQDAFF